The source of this TCR beta chain is a study of shared clonotypes between healthy human individuals. Findings and limits, study-wide: Around 5.4% of naive CD4 clonotypes were common to a handful of donors. Estimated richness was generally greater in naive than memory subsets. Blood was the sole source, and tissue repertoires probably differ.

Genomic DNA per cell subset filled all wells of several immunoSEQ plates. The data were produced by immunoSEQ multiplex PCR, yet TCRdb's version contains in-frame clones alone and is incomplete. This table has around 560,000 clones, around 96% appearing once. Selected positively for CCR7 and CD45RO-negative, naive CD8 cells excluded terminally differentiated effector memory CD45RA+ cells. Between the trimmed V and J ends, which lost 7 bases and 6 bases, there was a span of 9 bases. Germline-derived CDR1 and CDR2 are LNHDA and SQIVND (reference sequence). There are 12 residues in the CDR3. Worth noting for this clone: What it recognizes is unknown.

The sample taken for sequencing was naive CD8+ T cells sorted from blood. This receptor was taken from a woman aged 25-40 years in good health. This chain connects TRBV19 to TRBJ1-4; D remains ambiguous. CDR3 protein: CASTFGYEKLFF. The CDR3 DNA sequence: TGTGCCAGTACCTTCGGGTATGAAAAACTGTTTTTT. The complete variable domain, with remaining parts taken from reference TRBV19 and TRBJ1-4, reads DGGITQSPKYLFRKEGQNVTLSCEQNLNHDAMYWYRQDPGQGLRLIYYSQIVNDFQKGDIAEGYSVSREKKESFPLTVTSAQKNPTAFYLCASTFGYEKLFFGSGTQLSVL.